This is a list of T cell receptor beta chains from one sample in a study of graft-versus-host responses after intestinal transplantation. TCRdb's table, derived via immunoSEQ multiplex PCR, lists solely in-frame clones and lacks some. Of about 71,000 clones listed, 94% are singletons. What these receptors recognize is not known. This specimen was unstimulated CD8+ T cells sorted from spleen or lymph node cells, taken before intestinal transplant. Receptors originate from a human donor who received an intestinal transplant. CDR3s include the opening cysteine and the closing phenylalanine or tryptophan. A D gene is named only where the DNA matches it firmly. Clone size is given for some rows only: seen once, a few or many times, or a class if the clone is expanded.

j_gene | v_gene | d_gene | abundance | CDR3nt | CDR3aa
TRBJ1-5 | TRBV6-1 | . | . | TGTGCCAGCAGAAGGGGTCCTCATCAGCCCCAGCATTTT | CASRRGPHQPQHF
TRBJ2-7 | TRBV4-3 | . | . | TGCGCCAGCAGCCCAGGGAGCGAGCAGTACTTC | CASSPGSEQYF
TRBJ2-1 | TRBV27 | TRBD2 | . | TGTGCCAGCTGCCCCGGGACTAGCGGGAGGTGCCACAATGAGCAGTTCTTC | CASCPGTSGRCHNEQFF
TRBJ2-1 | TRBV7-2 | TRBD1 | . | TGTGCCAGCAGCTCCTCCGGGACAGCATACAATGAGCAGTTCTTC | CASSSSGTAYNEQFF
TRBJ2-7 | TRBV9 | TRBD1 | . | TGTGCCAGCAGCCCCCATCCGGGACAGGAGTACGAGCAGTACTTC | CASSPHPGQEYEQYF
TRBJ1-3 | TRBV6-4 | TRBD1 | few | TGTGCCAGCAGTGGGACAGGGCCTGGAAACACCATATATTTT | CASSGTGPGNTIYF
TRBJ1-5 | TRBV27 | . | . | TGTGCCAGCAGTTTAGCGGTGAGTCAGCCCCAGCATTTT | CASSLAVSQPQHF
TRBJ2-5 | TRBV5-4 | TRBD1 | . | TGTGCCAGCAGCACCGACAGGGACCAAGAGACCCAGTACTTC | CASSTDRDQETQYF
TRBJ2-1 | TRBV11-2 | . | . | TGTGCCAGCAGCTTAGAGGGCGGCGGGGCTCCCCACAATGAGCAGTTCTTC | CASSLEGGGAPHNEQFF
TRBJ2-3 | TRBV28 | TRBD2 | once | TGTGCCAGCAGTTTACTACCGGGACTAGCGGGAGGACGTGGTACGCAGTATTTT | CASSLLPGLAGGRGTQYF
TRBJ2-3 | TRBV11-2 | . | . | TGTGCCAGCAGCCCTACGGAGGGCAAGCAGTATTTT | CASSPTEGKQYF
TRBJ2-7 | TRBV29-1 | TRBD1 | . | TGCAGCGTTGAAGATCTTTCCAAGGCGGGACAGGGGTCCTACGAGCAGTACTTC | CSVEDLSKAGQGSYEQYF
TRBJ2-7 | TRBV7-6 | . | . | TGTGCCAGCAGCTTCGGCACAGGGAGCGGCTACGAGCAGTACTTC | CASSFGTGSGYEQYF
TRBJ2-7 | TRBV10-3 | . | . | TGTGCCATCTCCAAAACCAGCTCCTACGAGCAGTACTTC | CAISKTSSYEQYF
TRBJ2-7 | TRBV4-1 | . | . | TGCGCCAGCAGCCAAGATAGTCCTGGGAACGAGCAGTACTTC | CASSQDSPGNEQYF
TRBJ2-5 | TRBV11-2 | . | . | TGTGCCAGCAGCGACACCTTACAGTATCTATTCCAAGAGACCCAGTACTTC | CASSDTLQYLFQETQYF
TRBJ2-7 | TRBV27 | . | once | TGTGCCAGCAGTTTATCTGTGGGCGGTGAGCAGTACTTC | CASSLSVGGEQYF
TRBJ2-7 | TRBV18 | . | . | TGTGCCAGCTCACCTTTTCCACGGACCTACGAGCAGTACTTC | CASSPFPRTYEQYF
TRBJ2-6 | TRBV15 | . | . | TGTGCCACCAGCAGAGTGCCACGACAAACCTCTGGGGCCAACGTCCTGACTTTC | CATSRVPRQTSGANVLTF
TRBJ1-1 | TRBV6-6 | TRBD1 | . | TGTGCCAGCAGTTCGCTACAGGGGGCGACGGACACTGAAGCTTTCTTT | CASSSLQGATDTEAFF
TRBJ2-1 | TRBV11-2 | . | . | TGTGCCAGCAGCTTTAATGACTACAATGAGCAGTTCTTC | CASSFNDYNEQFF
TRBJ1-4 | TRBV11-2 | TRBD1 | . | TGTGCCATCCCCCAGGGGGCCCCTTCTAATGAAAAACTGTTTTTT | CAIPQGAPSNEKLFF
TRBJ2-2 | TRBV7-9 | . | . | TGTGCCAGCAGCTTAGTTAACGGGGACACCGGGGAGCTGTTTTTT | CASSLVNGDTGELFF
TRBJ1-2 | TRBV30 | TRBD1 | . | TGTGCCTGGAGTGTGGGACAGGGGGCCTATGGCTACACCTTC | CAWSVGQGAYGYTF
TRBJ2-7 | TRBV5-1 | . | . | TGCGCCAGCAGCTTGGCCTCGGGCTACGAGCAGTACTTC | CASSLASGYEQYF
TRBJ2-3 | TRBV27 | TRBD1 | . | TGTGCCAGCAGTTTTACAGGGGGCGAGGGCACAGATACGCAGTATTTT | CASSFTGGEGTDTQYF
TRBJ2-1 | TRBV2 | . | . | TGTGCCAGCAGTGAAGAAGGCTTTTCATCCTACAATGAGCAGTTCTTC | CASSEEGFSSYNEQFF